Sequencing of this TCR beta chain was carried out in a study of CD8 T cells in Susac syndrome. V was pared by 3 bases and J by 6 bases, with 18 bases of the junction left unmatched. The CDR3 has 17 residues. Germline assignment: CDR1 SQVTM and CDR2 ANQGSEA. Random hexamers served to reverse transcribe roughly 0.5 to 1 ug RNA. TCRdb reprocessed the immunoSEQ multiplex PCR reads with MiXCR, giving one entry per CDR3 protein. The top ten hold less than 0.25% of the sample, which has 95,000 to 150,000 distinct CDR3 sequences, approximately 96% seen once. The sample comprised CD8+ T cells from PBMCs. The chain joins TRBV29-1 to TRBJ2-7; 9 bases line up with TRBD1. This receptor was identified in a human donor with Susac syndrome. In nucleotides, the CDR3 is TGCAGCGTTGACGCGGTGGGACAGGGTTCCCGAATCGGCGAGCAGTACTTC. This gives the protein CSVDAVGQGSRIGEQYF.